These 9 T cell receptor beta chains were sequenced from one sample in a study of blood T cell repertoires in COVID-19 (dated by TCRdb to the early 2020s). The library was built by means of the immunoSEQ multiplex PCR assay. TCRdb obtained this table from immuneACCESS and retained in-frame rearrangements with V and J assigned. These tables miss some clones; where compared with another copy, unresolved V genes account for less than half of the shortfall, and the remainder is unexplained. Recorded for this sample are roughly 380,000 clones; 88% of them occurred a single time. The ten largest make up approximately 1% of the sample. Input material: PBMCs or T cells enriched from blood (not recorded which). The origin of the receptors is a woman aged 30 to 39 who had been exposed to COVID-19.

The rearrangement uses TRBV7-3 and TRBJ2-6; 9 positions agree with TRBD1. Germline V gives CDR1 SGHTA, CDR2 FQGTGA. V was pared by 4 bases and J by 1 base, with 11 bases of the junction left unmatched. This CDR3 is built from 19 residues. CDR3 in DNA: TGTGCCAGCAGCTCTACCGGGACAGGGCTCGGGTCTGGGGCCAACGTCCTGACTTTC. Amino acids: CASSSTGTGLGSGANVLTF.

The J gene is TRBJ2-7, the V gene TRBV7-9; 14 nucleotides line up with TRBD2. The V and J ends lost 5 bases and 6 bases, in that order; junction bases with no gene match: 6. CDR3 length: 15 amino acids. Germline V gene sequence: CDR1 SEHNR, CDR2 FQNEAQ (reference sequence). Here the CDR3 DNA reads TGTGCCAGCAGCCTCGGGGGACTAGCGGGAGTCGAGCAGTACTTC. The encoded protein is CASSLGGLAGVEQYF.

V usage is TRBV28 and J usage is TRBJ2-1; D gene uncertain. Germline CDR1 reads MDHEN; CDR2 reads SYDVKM. This CDR3 comprises 15 residues. Trimming stripped 8 bases from V and 0 bases from J, with 14 bases between. As DNA, the CDR3 is TGTGCCAGCCTATTTGGGCTGAGCTCCTACAATGAGCAGTTCTTC. Protein: CASLFGLSSYNEQFF.

The rearrangement joins TRBV5-6 to TRBJ2-6, with 7 bases that match TRBD1. CDR3 size: 16 residues. V shed 2 bases, J shed 6 bases, and the junction held 8 bases outside the gene matches. The germline V gene has CDR1 SGHDT and CDR2 YYEEEE. The CDR3 sequence: CASSFRDRVKANVLTF. The DNA of the CDR3 is TGTGCCAGCAGCTTCAGAGACAGGGTGAAGGCCAACGTCCTGACTTTC.

The gene calls are TRBV7-9 and TRBJ2-2, with D possibly TRBD1 on 5 matching bases. The germline CDR1 and CDR2 sequences are SEHNR and FQNEAQ (reference sequence). This CDR3 has 14 amino acids. V was clipped by 3 bases and J by 4 bases, with 9 bases between them. The CDR3 region has the DNA TGTGCCAGCAGCTTTACTGGGGCCACCGGGGAGCTGTTTTTT. It specifies CASSFTGATGELFF.

The V and J genes are TRBV19 and TRBJ1-3; no definite D call. Germline V lookup: CDR1 LNHDA, CDR2 SQIVND (reference sequence). CDR3 length equals 13 residues. Trimming cost V 8 bases and J 2 bases, with 10 bases left between them. The CDR3 spells CASQSGTGNTIYF. In DNA form, the CDR3 reads TGTGCCAGTCAGTCGGGTACTGGAAACACCATATATTTT.

This clone was observed at least ten times. The V call is TRBV3-1 (or the pseudogene TRBV3-2), the J call TRBJ1-2, with D unclear. From germline, CDR1 is LGHDT and CDR2 YNNKEL (reference sequence). Between the trimmed V and J ends, which lost 3 bases and 7 bases, there was a span of 15 bases. CDR3 size: 14 residues. The CDR3 DNA reads TGTGCCAGCAGCCAGATGGGGAAGCGGTCTGGCTACACCTTC. It codes for CASSQMGKRSGYTF.

The V gene is TRBV27, the J gene TRBJ1-5, with D unclear. V lost 5 bases and J lost 6, with 17 bases in between. There are 15 residues in the CDR3. Germline V gene lookup returns CDR1 MNHEY and CDR2 SMNVEV (reference sequence). CDR3 nucleotides: TGTGCCAGCAGTCCCCGGGGTCGAGGTGGTCAGCCCCAGCATTTT. It codes for CASSPRGRGGQPQHF.

The chain carries TRBV2 and TRBJ2-7; TRBD1 aligns across 8 bases. V gave up 4 bases and J gave up 6 bases; unmatched junction bases: 8. The CDR3 has 14 residues. Germline-derived CDR1 and CDR2 are SNHLY and FYNNEI. The DNA for the CDR3 is TGTGCCAGCAGTGTTAGGACAGGGATATCCGAGCAGTACTTC. It codes for CASSVRTGISEQYF. Combining the CDR3 with reference TRBV2 and TRBJ2-7 gives the whole variable domain EPEVTQTPSHQVTQMGQEVILRCVPISNHLYFYWYRQILGQKVEFLVSFYNNEISEKSEIFDDQFSVERPDGSNFTLKIRSTKLEDSAMYFCASSVRTGISEQYFGPGTRLTVT.